The source of this T cell receptor beta chain is a study of blood T cell repertoires in COVID-19. Study as a whole: COVID-19 samples from acute and convalescent phases originated in the United States, Italy and Spain. Sample material is recorded as cDNA or gDNA derived from T cells, B-cell-depleted T cells, or PBMCs.

Seattle patients were enrolled while actively infected and followed longitudinally. As originally analysed: Reference gene primers were amplified, and this amplification served to estimate nucleated cell counts. Only in-frame clones appear in the TCRdb table, and some are missing; sequencing was by immunoSEQ multiplex PCR. Clone size and V and J calls were adopted from that table, with D and trimming inferred from the DNA. The profile covers 250,000 to 400,000 clones, with more than 70% appearing a single time and around 1.6% taken by the ten largest. The sequence was obtained from a woman under 40 with COVID-19, enrolled during active disease. Sequenced input: peripheral blood.

The DNA for the CDR3 is TGTGCCAGCAGCAACCGTGACAGGACAGACTACTATGGCTACACCTTC. It translates to CASSNRDRTDYYGYTF. The V gene is TRBV5-4, the J gene TRBJ1-2; possibly TRBD1 for D (6 bases). The CDR3 length is 16 residues. The V gene lost 4 bases and the J gene lost 3 bases, with 19 bases spanning the gap. CDR1 is SGHNT and CDR2 is YYREEE in the germline V gene (reference sequence).